A selection of T cell receptor beta chains follows, all from one sample in a study of blood T cells in healthy people across ages. Each CDR3 protein is one row after TCRdb ran MiXCR on the 5' RACE reads. The data show some 1.4 million distinct CDR3 sequences, approximately 38% seen once. Input material: blood. The receptors come from a woman between 18 and 30 years old in good health. Both conserved end residues are part of each CDR3. A D gene is named only where the DNA matches it firmly. The listing skips clone size in some rows; elsewhere it reads once, few, many or a size class.

J gene: TRBJ2-7; clone size: -; V gene: TRBV12-3/TRBV12-4; D gene: -; CDR3 protein: CASTPTGREQYF; CDR3 DNA: TGTGCCAGCACTCCGACCGGGAGAGAGCAGTACTTC
J gene: TRBJ1-5; clone size: -; V gene: TRBV6-5; D gene: TRBD1; CDR3 protein: CASSYGQGFPQHF; CDR3 DNA: TGTGCCAGCAGTTACGGACAGGGCTTTCCCCAGCATTTT
J gene: TRBJ2-1; clone size: -; V gene: TRBV5-6; D gene: TRBD2; CDR3 protein: CASSSGTTNYNEQFF; CDR3 DNA: TGTGCCAGCAGCTCCGGGACTACCAACTACAATGAGCAGTTCTTC
J gene: TRBJ2-7; clone size: few; V gene: TRBV20-1; D gene: -; CDR3 protein: CSARVSTYEQYF; CDR3 DNA: TGCAGTGCTAGAGTCTCAACCTACGAGCAGTACTTC
J gene: TRBJ1-5; clone size: few; V gene: TRBV27; D gene: -; CDR3 protein: CASSLTVQSSNQPQHF; CDR3 DNA: TGTGCCAGCAGTTTAACGGTTCAGAGTAGCAATCAGCCCCAGCATTTT
J gene: TRBJ2-3; clone size: -; V gene: TRBV30; D gene: -; CDR3 protein: CAWKSVSHGTDTQYF; CDR3 DNA: TGTGCCTGGAAGTCAGTCTCCCATGGAACAGATACGCAGTATTTT
J gene: TRBJ1-2; clone size: -; V gene: TRBV4-1; D gene: -; CDR3 protein: CASSQASSNYGYTF; CDR3 DNA: TGCGCCAGCAGCCAAGCGTCCTCCAACTATGGCTACACCTTC
J gene: TRBJ1-2; clone size: many; V gene: TRBV15; D gene: -; CDR3 protein: CATSRDETVRGYTF; CDR3 DNA: TGTGCCACCAGCAGAGATGAGACAGTTCGCGGCTACACCTTC
J gene: TRBJ2-7; clone size: few; V gene: TRBV28; D gene: -; CDR3 protein: CASNSVQGRAYEQYF; CDR3 DNA: TGTGCCAGCAACTCGGTTCAGGGCAGAGCTTACGAGCAGTACTTC
J gene: TRBJ2-1; clone size: -; V gene: TRBV20-1; D gene: -; CDR3 protein: CSARAETTYNEQFF; CDR3 DNA: TGCAGTGCTAGAGCCGAGACTACTTACAATGAGCAGTTCTTC
J gene: TRBJ1-4; clone size: -; V gene: TRBV25-1; D gene: -; CDR3 protein: CASSALTSATNEKLFF; CDR3 DNA: TGTGCCAGCAGTGCGCTGACATCTGCAACTAATGAAAAACTGTTTTTT
J gene: TRBJ2-4; clone size: -; V gene: TRBV7-8; D gene: -; CDR3 protein: CASSSRLLAKNIQYF; CDR3 DNA: TGTGCCAGCAGCTCACGCCTCTTAGCCAAAAACATTCAGTACTTC
J gene: TRBJ1-4; clone size: -; V gene: TRBV25-1; D gene: -; CDR3 protein: CASSDVGATNEKLFF; CDR3 DNA: TGTGCCAGCAGTGATGTGGGGGCAACTAATGAAAAACTGTTTTTT
J gene: TRBJ2-1; clone size: few; V gene: TRBV28; D gene: TRBD2; CDR3 protein: CASSSPTSGGVDEQFF; CDR3 DNA: TGTGCCAGCAGTTCACCGACTAGCGGGGGGGTGGATGAGCAGTTCTTC
J gene: TRBJ2-3; clone size: few; V gene: TRBV11-2; D gene: -; CDR3 protein: CASNSWGGPDSNTQYF; CDR3 DNA: TGTGCCAGCAACAGTTGGGGGGGGCCGGATTCGAATACGCAGTATTTT
J gene: TRBJ2-3; clone size: few; V gene: TRBV29-1; D gene: TRBD2; CDR3 protein: CSVVAGEGDTQYF; CDR3 DNA: TGCAGCGTTGTAGCGGGGGAGGGAGATACGCAGTATTTT
J gene: TRBJ2-7; clone size: -; V gene: TRBV3-1; D gene: TRBD2; CDR3 protein: CASSQGTSGRYEQYF; CDR3 DNA: TGTGCCAGCAGCCAAGGAACTAGCGGGAGGTACGAGCAGTACTTC
J gene: TRBJ2-1; clone size: -; V gene: TRBV28; D gene: TRBD2; CDR3 protein: CASTLEAGFSYNEQFF; CDR3 DNA: TGTGCCAGCACCTTAGAAGCGGGATTCTCCTACAATGAGCAGTTCTTC
J gene: TRBJ2-5; clone size: -; V gene: TRBV12-3/TRBV12-4; D gene: TRBD2; CDR3 protein: CASSPLAGGYQETQYF; CDR3 DNA: TGTGCCAGCAGTCCTCTGGCGGGGGGATACCAAGAGACCCAGTACTTC
J gene: TRBJ2-4; clone size: few; V gene: TRBV29-1; D gene: -; CDR3 protein: CSVEPPEGTKNIQYF; CDR3 DNA: TGCAGCGTGGAACCCCCGGAGGGGACCAAAAACATTCAGTACTTC
J gene: TRBJ2-1; clone size: -; V gene: TRBV7-2; D gene: TRBD1; CDR3 protein: CASSLYGGQDLFF; CDR3 DNA: TGTGCCAGCAGCTTATACGGGGGACAGGACCTGTTCTTC
J gene: TRBJ2-1; clone size: -; V gene: TRBV10-3; D gene: TRBD2; CDR3 protein: CAISLIAGGYNEQFF; CDR3 DNA: TGTGCCATCAGTCTAATAGCGGGGGGATACAATGAGCAGTTCTTC
J gene: TRBJ1-4; clone size: -; V gene: TRBV5-1; D gene: -; CDR3 protein: CASSRAGTANEKLFF; CDR3 DNA: TGCGCCAGCAGCCGCGCCGGGACGGCAAATGAAAAACTGTTTTTT
J gene: TRBJ2-5; clone size: -; V gene: TRBV9; D gene: -; CDR3 protein: CASSTHLGDNEQYF; CDR3 DNA: TGTGCCAGCAGCACACATTTGGGCGACAATGAGCAGTACTTC
J gene: TRBJ2-3; clone size: few; V gene: TRBV12-3/TRBV12-4; D gene: -; CDR3 protein: CASSSFVRTADTQYF; CDR3 DNA: TGTGCCAGCAGTTCCTTCGTTCGGACAGCGGATACGCAGTATTTT
J gene: TRBJ2-7; clone size: -; V gene: TRBV6-1; D gene: -; CDR3 protein: CASSDARLRSYEQYF; CDR3 DNA: TGTGCCAGCAGTGACGCCCGTTTGCGGTCCTACGAGCAGTACTTC
J gene: TRBJ2-7; clone size: -; V gene: TRBV24-1; D gene: -; CDR3 protein: CATSDFRRKQYF; CDR3 DNA: TGTGCCACCAGTGATTTCCGGCGAAAGCAGTACTTC
J gene: TRBJ2-7; clone size: few; V gene: TRBV2; D gene: TRBD2; CDR3 protein: CASRMTSGAYEQYF; CDR3 DNA: TGTGCCAGCAGGATGACTAGCGGGGCCTACGAGCAGTACTTC
J gene: TRBJ2-3; clone size: -; V gene: TRBV25-1; D gene: -; CDR3 protein: CASSESSGARTSTDTQYF; CDR3 DNA: TGTGCCAGCAGTGAATCCAGCGGCGCCAGAACTAGCACAGATACGCAGTATTTT
J gene: TRBJ2-3; clone size: few; V gene: TRBV15; D gene: TRBD1; CDR3 protein: CATSRLPGQGPDTQYF; CDR3 DNA: TGTGCCACCAGCAGACTCCCGGGACAGGGGCCAGATACGCAGTATTTT
J gene: TRBJ2-1; clone size: few; V gene: TRBV12-3/TRBV12-4; D gene: -; CDR3 protein: CASSLFNFYNEQFF; CDR3 DNA: TGTGCCAGCAGTTTATTTAACTTTTACAATGAGCAGTTCTTC